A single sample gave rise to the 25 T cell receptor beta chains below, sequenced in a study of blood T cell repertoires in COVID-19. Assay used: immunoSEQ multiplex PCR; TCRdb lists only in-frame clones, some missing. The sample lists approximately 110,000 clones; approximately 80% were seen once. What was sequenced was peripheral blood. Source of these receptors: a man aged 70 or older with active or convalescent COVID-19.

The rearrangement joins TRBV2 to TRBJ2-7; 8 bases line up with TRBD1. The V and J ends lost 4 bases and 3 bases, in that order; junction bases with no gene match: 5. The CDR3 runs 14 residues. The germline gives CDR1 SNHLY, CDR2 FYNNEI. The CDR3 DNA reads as TGTGCCAGCAGTGTTACAGGGGGTCACTACGAGCAGTACTTC. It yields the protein CASSVTGGHYEQYF. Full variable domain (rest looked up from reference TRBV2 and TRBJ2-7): EPEVTQTPSHQVTQMGQEVILRCVPISNHLYFYWYRQILGQKVEFLVSFYNNEISEKSEIFDDQFSVERPDGSNFTLKIRSTKLEDSAMYFCASSVTGGHYEQYFGPGTRLTVT.

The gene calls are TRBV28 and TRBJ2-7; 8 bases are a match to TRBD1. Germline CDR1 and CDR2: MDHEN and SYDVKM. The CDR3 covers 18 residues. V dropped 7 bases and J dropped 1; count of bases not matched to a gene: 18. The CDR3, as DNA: TGTGCCAGCACCTTAAGGGGGTGGGGGACAGGTGGATCCTACGAGCAGTACTTC. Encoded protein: CASTLRGWGTGGSYEQYF.

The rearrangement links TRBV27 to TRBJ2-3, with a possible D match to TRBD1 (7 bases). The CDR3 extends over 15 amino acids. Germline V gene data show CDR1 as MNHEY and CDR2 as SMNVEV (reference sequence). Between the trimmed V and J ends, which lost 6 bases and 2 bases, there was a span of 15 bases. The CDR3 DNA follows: TGTGCCAGCAGGGGGCGGGACAGAGCCACAGATACGCAGTATTTT. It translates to CASRGRDRATDTQYF.

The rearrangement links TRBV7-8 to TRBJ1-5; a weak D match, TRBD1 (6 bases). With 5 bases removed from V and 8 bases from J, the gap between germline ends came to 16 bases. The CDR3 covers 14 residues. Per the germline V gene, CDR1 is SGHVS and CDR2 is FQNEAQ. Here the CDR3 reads CASSRGGGNEPQHF. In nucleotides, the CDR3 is TGTGCCAGCAGCCGAGGGGGGGGGAATGAGCCCCAGCATTTT.

CDR3 amino acids: CAWRARQGEAYEQYF. In nucleotides, the CDR3 is TGTGCCTGGAGAGCAAGACAGGGGGAGGCCTACGAGCAGTACTTC. V is TRBV30 and J is TRBJ2-7; 9 bases align to TRBD1. The CDR3 is 15 residues long. V lost 3 bases and J lost 2; bases outside the gene matches: 8. Germline V gives CDR1 GTSNPN, CDR2 SVGIG (reference sequence).

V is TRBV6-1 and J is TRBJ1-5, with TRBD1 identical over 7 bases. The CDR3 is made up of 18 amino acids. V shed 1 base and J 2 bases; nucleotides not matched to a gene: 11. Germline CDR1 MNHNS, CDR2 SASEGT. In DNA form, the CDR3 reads TGTGCCAGCAGTGAAGTGTTACAGGGCAGGGGGGGCAATCAGCCCCAGCATTTT. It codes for CASSEVLQGRGGNQPQHF.

The CDR3 DNA is TGTGCCAGCAGCTTAGCGTTGTCAGGCGAGACCCAGTACTTC. Protein product: CASSLALSGETQYF. The chain links TRBV7-9 to TRBJ2-5; no clear D. The CDR3 length is 14 residues. V was clipped by 0 bases and J by 5 bases, with 10 bases between them. From germline, CDR1 is SEHNR and CDR2 FQNEAQ (reference sequence).

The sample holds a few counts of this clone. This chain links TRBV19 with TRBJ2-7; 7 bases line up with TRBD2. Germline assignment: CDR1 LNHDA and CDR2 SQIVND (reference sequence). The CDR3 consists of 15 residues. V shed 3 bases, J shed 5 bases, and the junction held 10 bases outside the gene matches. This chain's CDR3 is CASSIQAGVLHEQYF. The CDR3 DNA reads TGTGCCAGTAGTATCCAGGCGGGAGTGTTACACGAGCAGTACTTC.

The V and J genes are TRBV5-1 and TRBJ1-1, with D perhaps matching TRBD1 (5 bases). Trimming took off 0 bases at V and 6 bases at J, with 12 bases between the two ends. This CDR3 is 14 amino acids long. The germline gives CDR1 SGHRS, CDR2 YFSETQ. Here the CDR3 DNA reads TGCGCCAGCAGCTTGGGACGGGGGAGCGCTGAAGCTTTCTTT. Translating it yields CASSLGRGSAEAFF.

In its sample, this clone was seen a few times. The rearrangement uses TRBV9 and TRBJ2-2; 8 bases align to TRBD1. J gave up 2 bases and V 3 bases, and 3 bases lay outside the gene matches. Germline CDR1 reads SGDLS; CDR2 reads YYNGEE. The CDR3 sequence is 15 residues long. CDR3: CASSAGGSNTGELFF. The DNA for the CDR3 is TGTGCCAGCAGCGCAGGGGGCTCTAACACCGGGGAGCTGTTTTTT.

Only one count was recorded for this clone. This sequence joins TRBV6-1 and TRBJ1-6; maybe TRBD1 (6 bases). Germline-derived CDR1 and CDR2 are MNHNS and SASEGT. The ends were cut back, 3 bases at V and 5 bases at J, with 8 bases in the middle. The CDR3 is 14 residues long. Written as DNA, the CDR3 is TGTGCCAGCAGTGAGGGACATCATAATTCACCCCTCCACTTT. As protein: CASSEGHHNSPLHF.

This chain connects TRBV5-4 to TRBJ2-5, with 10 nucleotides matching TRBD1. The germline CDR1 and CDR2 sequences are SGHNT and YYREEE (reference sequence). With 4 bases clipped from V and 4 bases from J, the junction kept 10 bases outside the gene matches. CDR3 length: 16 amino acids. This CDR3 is CASSPTGTGALETQYF. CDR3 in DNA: TGTGCCAGCAGCCCCACCGGGACAGGGGCTTTAGAGACCCAGTACTTC.

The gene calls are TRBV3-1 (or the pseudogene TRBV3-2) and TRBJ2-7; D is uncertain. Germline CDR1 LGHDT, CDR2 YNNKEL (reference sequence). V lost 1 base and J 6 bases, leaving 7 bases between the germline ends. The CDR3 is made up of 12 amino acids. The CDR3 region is CASSQVLREQYF. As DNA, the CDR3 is TGTGCCAGCAGCCAAGTTCTTCGCGAGCAGTACTTC.

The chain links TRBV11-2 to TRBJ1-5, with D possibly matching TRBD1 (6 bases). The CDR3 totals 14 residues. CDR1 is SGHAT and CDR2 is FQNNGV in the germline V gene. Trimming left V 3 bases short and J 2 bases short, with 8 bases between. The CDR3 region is CASSLNRGNQPQHF. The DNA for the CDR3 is TGTGCCAGCAGCTTGAACAGGGGCAATCAGCCCCAGCATTTT.

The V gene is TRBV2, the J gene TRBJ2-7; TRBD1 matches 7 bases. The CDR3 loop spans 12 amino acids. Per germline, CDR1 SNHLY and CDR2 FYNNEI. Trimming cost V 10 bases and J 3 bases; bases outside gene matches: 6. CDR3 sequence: CATSGQLYEQYF. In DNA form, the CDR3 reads TGTGCCACATCGGGACAGCTCTACGAGCAGTACTTC. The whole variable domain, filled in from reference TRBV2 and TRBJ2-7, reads EPEVTQTPSHQVTQMGQEVILRCVPISNHLYFYWYRQILGQKVEFLVSFYNNEISEKSEIFDDQFSVERPDGSNFTLKIRSTKLEDSAMYFCATSGQLYEQYFGPGTRLTVT.

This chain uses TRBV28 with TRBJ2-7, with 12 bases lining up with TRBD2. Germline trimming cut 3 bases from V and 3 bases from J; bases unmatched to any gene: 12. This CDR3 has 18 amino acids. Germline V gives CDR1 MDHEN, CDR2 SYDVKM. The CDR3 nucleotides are TGTGCCAGCAGTTTTCGTGCTAGCGGGAGGGCCTTTGGCTACGAGCAGTACTTC. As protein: CASSFRASGRAFGYEQYF.

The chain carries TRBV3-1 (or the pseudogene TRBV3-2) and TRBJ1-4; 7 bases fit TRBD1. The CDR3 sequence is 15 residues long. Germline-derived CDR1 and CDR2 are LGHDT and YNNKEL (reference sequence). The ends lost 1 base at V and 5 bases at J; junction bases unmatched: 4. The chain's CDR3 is CASSQATGWNEKLFF. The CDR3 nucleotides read TGTGCCAGCAGCCAAGCGACAGGGTGGAATGAAAAACTGTTTTTT.

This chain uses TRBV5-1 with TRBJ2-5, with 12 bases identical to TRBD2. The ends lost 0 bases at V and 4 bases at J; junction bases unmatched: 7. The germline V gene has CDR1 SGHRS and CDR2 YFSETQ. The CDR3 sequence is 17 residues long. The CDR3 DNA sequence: TGCGCCAGCAGCTTGGGGACTAGCGGGAATTCGGGAGAGACCCAGTACTTC. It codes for CASSLGTSGNSGETQYF.

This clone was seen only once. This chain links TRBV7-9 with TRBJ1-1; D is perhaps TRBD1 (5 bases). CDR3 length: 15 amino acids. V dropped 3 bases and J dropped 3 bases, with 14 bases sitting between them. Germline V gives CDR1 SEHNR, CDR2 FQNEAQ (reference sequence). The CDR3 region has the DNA TGTGCCAGCAGCTTTTCTGGGGGAGGGGACACTGAAGCTTTCTTT. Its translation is CASSFSGGGDTEAFF.

The CDR3 coding sequence is TGCGCCAGCAGCCCCGACAGGGCTGGAAACACCATATATTTT. Translated, it gives CASSPDRAGNTIYF. The gene calls are TRBV5-1 and TRBJ1-3; 7 bases fit TRBD1. This CDR3 is built from 14 residues. Germline V gene sequence: CDR1 SGHRS, CDR2 YFSETQ. With V trimmed by 4 bases and J by 2 bases, 3 bases remained unmatched.

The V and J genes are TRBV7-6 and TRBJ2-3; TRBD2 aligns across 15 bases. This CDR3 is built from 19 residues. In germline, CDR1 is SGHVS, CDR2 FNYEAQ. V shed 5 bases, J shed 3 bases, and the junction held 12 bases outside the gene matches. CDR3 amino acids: CASSPLAPGLAGGTDTQYF. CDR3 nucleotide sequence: TGTGCCAGCAGCCCCCTAGCCCCGGGACTAGCGGGAGGAACAGATACGCAGTATTTT.

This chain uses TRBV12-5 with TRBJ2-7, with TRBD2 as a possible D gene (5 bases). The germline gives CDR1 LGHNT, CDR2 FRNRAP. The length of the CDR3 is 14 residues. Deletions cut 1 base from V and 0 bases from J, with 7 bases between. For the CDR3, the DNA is TGTGCTAGTGGTTTGGCGGGGAGCTCCTACGAGCAGTACTTC. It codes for CASGLAGSSYEQYF.

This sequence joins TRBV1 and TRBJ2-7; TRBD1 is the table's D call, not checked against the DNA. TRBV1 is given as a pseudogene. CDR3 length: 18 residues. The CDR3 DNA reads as TGCACCAGCAGCCAATCCGACACAGGGCGACCTTTCTCCTACGAGCAGTACTTC. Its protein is CTSSQSDTGRPFSYEQYF.

As DNA, the CDR3 is TGTGCCAGCAGTGTTATCACTTATACGCAGTATTTT. This gives the protein CASSVITYTQYF. The V gene is TRBV2, the J gene TRBJ2-3, with unresolved D. The CDR3 sequence is 12 residues long. The V and J ends lost 4 bases and 7 bases respectively, with 9 bases between them. The germline gives CDR1 SNHLY, CDR2 FYNNEI.

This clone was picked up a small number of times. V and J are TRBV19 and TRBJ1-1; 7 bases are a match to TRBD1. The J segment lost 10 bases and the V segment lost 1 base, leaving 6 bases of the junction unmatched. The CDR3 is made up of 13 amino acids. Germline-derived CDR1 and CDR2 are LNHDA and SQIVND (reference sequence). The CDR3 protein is CASSIAGGGRAFF. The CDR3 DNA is TGTGCCAGTAGTATAGCTGGAGGGGGCAGAGCTTTCTTT.